Listed here is a single T cell receptor beta chain. The target antigen is unknown. Only in-frame clones appear in the TCRdb table, and some are missing; sequencing was by immunoSEQ multiplex PCR. The sample gives 37,000 or so clones, more than 85% of which show up once; about 2.4% is in the top ten. This sample stems from a study of OX40 agonist ivuxolimab in advanced cancers. Overall study: Melanoma, hepatocellular carcinoma, head and neck or renal cell cancer occurred in dose-escalation patients. Antecedent anti-PD-1, anti-PD-L1 or anti-CTLA-4 therapy was permissible, with under 50% having received some.

The V gene's germline CDR1 is SGHTA and CDR2 FQGTGA. The CDR3 runs to 15 residues. Trimming took 2 bases from V and 4 from J, leaving 11 bases between them. Whole-study findings and limits: At doses 0.1 to 3.0 mg/kg, CD4+ and CD8+ clones expanded. Nonresponders included some who also had low normalized T-cell clonal expansion.

The specimen was CD4+ or CD8+ T cells sorted from blood, collected in a trial of the OX40 agonist ivuxolimab. The source is an adult with an advanced solid tumor such as melanoma, head and neck, liver or kidney cancer. The chain joins TRBV7-3 to TRBJ2-2; D is possibly TRBD1 (6 bases). The CDR3 DNA sequence: TGTGCCAGCAGCTTAGACAGGACGAGCACCGGGGAGCTGTTTTTT. Translating gives CASSLDRTSTGELFF.